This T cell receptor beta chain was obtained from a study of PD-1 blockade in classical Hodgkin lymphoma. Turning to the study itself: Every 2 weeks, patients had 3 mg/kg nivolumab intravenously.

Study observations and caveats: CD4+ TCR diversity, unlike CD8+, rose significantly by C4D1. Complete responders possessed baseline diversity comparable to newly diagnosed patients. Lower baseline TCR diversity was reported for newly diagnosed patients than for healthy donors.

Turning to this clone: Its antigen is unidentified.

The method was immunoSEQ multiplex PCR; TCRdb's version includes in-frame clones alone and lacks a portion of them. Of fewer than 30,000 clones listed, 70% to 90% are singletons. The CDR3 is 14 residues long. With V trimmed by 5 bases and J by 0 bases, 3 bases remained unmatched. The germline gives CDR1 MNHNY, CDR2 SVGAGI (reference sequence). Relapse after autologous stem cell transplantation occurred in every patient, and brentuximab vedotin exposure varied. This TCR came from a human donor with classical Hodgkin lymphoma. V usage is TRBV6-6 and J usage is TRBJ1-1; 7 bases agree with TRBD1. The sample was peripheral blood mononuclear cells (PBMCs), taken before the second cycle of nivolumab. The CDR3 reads CASSKGGMNTEAFF. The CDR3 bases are TGTGCCAGCAGTAAAGGGGGCATGAACACTGAAGCTTTCTTT.